These 6 T cell receptor beta chains came from one sample sequenced in a study of T-cell reconstitution after alpha-beta-depleted transplantation in children. TCRbeta library preparation incorporated unique molecular identifiers. Each CDR3 protein is one row after TCRdb ran MiXCR on the PCR reads. There are almost 600,000 distinct CDR3 sequences in the sample; around 27% occur only once, and 35% to 40% lies in the top ten. The sequencing used PBMCs, collected before TCRalphabeta/CD19-depleted stem cell transplant. The receptors originated from a boy in the first two years of life with Wiskott-Aldrich syndrome, due to receive a stem cell transplant.

A few counts support this clonotype. The gene calls are TRBV3-1 and TRBJ1-5; the match to TRBD1 covers 8 bases. Germline V gene data show CDR1 as LGHDT and CDR2 as YNNKEL (reference sequence). The trim removed 4 bases at V and 10 bases at J, leaving 9 bases unmatched. The CDR3 contains 14 residues. The CDR3 bases are TGTGCCAGCAGCCGAGGGACAGGTGATCGACCCCAGCATTTT. This codes for CASSRGTGDRPQHF.

The count of this clonotype is one. The gene calls are TRBV4-1 and TRBJ2-5; the D is unclear. The CDR3 covers 14 residues. From germline, CDR1 is MGHRA and CDR2 YSYEKL. Between the trimmed V and J ends, which lost 0 bases and 4 bases, there was a span of 9 bases. The CDR3 sequence is CASSQDWSIETQYF. CDR3 nucleotide sequence: TGCGCCAGCAGCCAAGATTGGTCAATAGAGACCCAGTACTTC.

This clonotype was counted a few times. The rearrangement links TRBV20-1 to TRBJ2-7; tentatively, D is TRBD2 (6 bases). The CDR3 length is 13 residues. V lost 3 bases and J lost 0, with 9 bases in between. Germline V CDR1 and CDR2: DFQATT, SNEGSKA (reference sequence). CDR3 loop: CSASGLNSYEQYF. In DNA form, the CDR3 reads TGCAGTGCTAGCGGACTAAACTCCTACGAGCAGTACTTC.

This chain joins TRBV7-9 and TRBJ2-1; TRBD2 is a possible D gene (6 bases). Germline CDR1 is SEHNR and CDR2 is FQNEAQ (reference sequence). The CDR3 length is 15 residues. Between the trimmed V and J ends, which lost 5 bases and 5 bases, there was a span of 16 bases. The CDR3 DNA sequence: TGTGCCAGCAGCCCCCCCGGGACTGAGCACAATGAGCAGTTCTTC. Amino acid sequence: CASSPPGTEHNEQFF.

This clonotype was observed a handful of times. V and J are TRBV6-2 or TRBV6-3 and TRBJ2-1, with 7 bases lining up with TRBD2. The CDR3 length is 14 residues. After removal of 5 bases from V and 5 bases from J, the junction contained 6 bases not matched to a gene. CDR1 is MNHEY, CDR2 SVGEGT, per germline. CDR3 nucleotide sequence: TGTGCCAGCAGTAGACTAGCAGCCAACAATGAGCAGTTCTTC. It translates to CASSRLAANNEQFF.

This clonotype was detected a few times. J is TRBJ2-3 and V is TRBV10-3; 7 bases line up with TRBD2. J lost 1 base, V lost 6 bases, and 4 bases had no gene match. The CDR3 length is 14 residues. Germline V CDR1 and CDR2: ENHRY, SYGVKD. This chain's CDR3 is CAIRERGGTDTQYF. CDR3 in DNA: TGTGCCATCAGGGAGCGGGGCGGCACAGATACGCAGTATTTT.